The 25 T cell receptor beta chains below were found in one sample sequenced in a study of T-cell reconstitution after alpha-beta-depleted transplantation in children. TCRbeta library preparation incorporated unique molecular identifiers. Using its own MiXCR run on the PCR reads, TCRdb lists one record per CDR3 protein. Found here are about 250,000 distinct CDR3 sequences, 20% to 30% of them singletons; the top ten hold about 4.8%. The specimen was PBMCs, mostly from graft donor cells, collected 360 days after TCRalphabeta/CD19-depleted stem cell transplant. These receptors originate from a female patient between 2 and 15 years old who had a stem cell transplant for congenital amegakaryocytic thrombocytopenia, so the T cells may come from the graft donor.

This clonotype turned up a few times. Here the CDR3 reads CASSVLFGPDYGYTF. Here the CDR3 DNA reads TGTGCCAGCAGCGTATTGTTCGGCCCTGACTATGGCTACACCTTC. The rearrangement links TRBV9 to TRBJ1-2; D unresolved. The CDR3 totals 15 residues. Trimming stripped 1 base from V and 3 bases from J, with 13 bases between. Looked up from germline, CDR1 is SGDLS and CDR2 is YYNGEE.

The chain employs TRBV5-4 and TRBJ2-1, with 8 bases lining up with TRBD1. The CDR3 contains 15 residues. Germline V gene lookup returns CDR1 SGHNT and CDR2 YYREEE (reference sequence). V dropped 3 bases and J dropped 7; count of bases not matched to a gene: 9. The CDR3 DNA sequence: TGTGCCAGCAGCTCTCCGGGACAGGCTTTGAATGAGCAGTTCTTC. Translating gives CASSSPGQALNEQFF.

CDR3 in DNA: TGCGCCAGCAGCTTGGGAGGGGTCAGGTCTAATGAAAAACTGTTTTTT. As protein: CASSLGGVRSNEKLFF. This chain uses TRBV5-1 with TRBJ1-4; tentative D call: TRBD1 (5 bases). CDR1 is SGHRS and CDR2 is YFSETQ in the germline V gene. The CDR3 consists of 16 residues. The V and J ends lost 0 bases and 3 bases respectively, with 12 bases between them.

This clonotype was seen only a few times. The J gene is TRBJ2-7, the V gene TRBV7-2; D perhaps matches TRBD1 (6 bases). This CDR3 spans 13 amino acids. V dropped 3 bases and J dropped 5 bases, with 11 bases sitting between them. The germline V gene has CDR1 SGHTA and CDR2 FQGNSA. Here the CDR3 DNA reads TGTGCCAGCAGCTTGGGGGCTAAGGACGAGCAGTACTTC. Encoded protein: CASSLGAKDEQYF.

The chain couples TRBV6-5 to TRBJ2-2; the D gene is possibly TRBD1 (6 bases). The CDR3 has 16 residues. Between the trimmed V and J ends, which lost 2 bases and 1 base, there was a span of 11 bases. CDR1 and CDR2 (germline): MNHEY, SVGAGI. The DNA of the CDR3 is TGTGCCAGCAGTTACAGTGGCAGGGGGAACACCGGGGAGCTGTTTTTT. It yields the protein CASSYSGRGNTGELFF.

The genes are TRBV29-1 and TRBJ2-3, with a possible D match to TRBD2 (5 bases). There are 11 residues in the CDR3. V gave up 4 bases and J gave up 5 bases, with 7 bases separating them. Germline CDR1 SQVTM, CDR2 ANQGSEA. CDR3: CSVVEGDTQYF. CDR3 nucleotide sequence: TGCAGCGTTGTAGAGGGAGATACGCAGTATTTT.

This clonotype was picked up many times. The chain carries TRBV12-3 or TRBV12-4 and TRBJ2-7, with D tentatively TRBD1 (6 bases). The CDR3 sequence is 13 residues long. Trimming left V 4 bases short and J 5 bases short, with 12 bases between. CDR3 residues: CASSSRGWDEQYF. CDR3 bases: TGTGCCAGCAGTTCCAGGGGTTGGGACGAGCAGTACTTC.

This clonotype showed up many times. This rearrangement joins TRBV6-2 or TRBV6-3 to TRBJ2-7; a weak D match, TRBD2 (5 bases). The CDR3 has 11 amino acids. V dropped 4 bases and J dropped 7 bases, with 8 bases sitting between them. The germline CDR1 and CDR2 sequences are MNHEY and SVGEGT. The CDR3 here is CASSFRGEQYF. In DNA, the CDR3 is TGTGCCAGCAGTTTCCGGGGAGAGCAGTACTTC.

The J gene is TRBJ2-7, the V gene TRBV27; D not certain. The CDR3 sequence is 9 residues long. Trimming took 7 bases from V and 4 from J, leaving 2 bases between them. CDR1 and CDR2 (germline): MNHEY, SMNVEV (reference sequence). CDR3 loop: CASKYEQYF. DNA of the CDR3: TGTGCCAGCAAATACGAGCAGTACTTC.

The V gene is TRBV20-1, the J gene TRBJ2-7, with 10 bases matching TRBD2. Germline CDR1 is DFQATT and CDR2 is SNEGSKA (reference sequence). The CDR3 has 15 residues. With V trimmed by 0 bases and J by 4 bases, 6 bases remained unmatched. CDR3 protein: CSARDLAGEVYEQYF. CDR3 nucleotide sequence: TGCAGTGCTAGAGATCTAGCGGGAGAGGTATACGAGCAGTACTTC.

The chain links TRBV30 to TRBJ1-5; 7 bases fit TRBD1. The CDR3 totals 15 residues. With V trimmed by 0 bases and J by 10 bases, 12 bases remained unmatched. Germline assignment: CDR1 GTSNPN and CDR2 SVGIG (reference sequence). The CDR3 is CAWSVPGTVDPPQHF. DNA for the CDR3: TGTGCCTGGAGTGTCCCTGGGACAGTGGATCCACCCCAGCATTTT.

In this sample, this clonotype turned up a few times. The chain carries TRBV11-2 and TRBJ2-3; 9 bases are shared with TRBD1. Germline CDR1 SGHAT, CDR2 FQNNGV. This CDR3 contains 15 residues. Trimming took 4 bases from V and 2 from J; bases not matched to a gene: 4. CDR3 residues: CASSSGTGSTDTQYF. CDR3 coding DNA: TGTGCCAGCAGCTCAGGGACAGGGTCCACAGATACGCAGTATTTT. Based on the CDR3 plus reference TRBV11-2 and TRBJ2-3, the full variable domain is EAGVAQSPRYKIIEKRQSVAFWCNPISGHATLYWYQQILGQGPKLLIQFQNNGVVDDSQLPKDRFSAERLKGVDSTLKIQPAKLEDSAVYLCASSSGTGSTDTQYFGPGTRLTVL.

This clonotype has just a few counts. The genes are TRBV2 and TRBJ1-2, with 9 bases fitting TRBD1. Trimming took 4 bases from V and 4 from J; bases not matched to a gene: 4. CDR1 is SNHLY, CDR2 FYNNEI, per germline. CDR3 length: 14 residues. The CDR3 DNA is TGTGCCAGCAGTGTGAGGACAGGGGTCTATGGCTACACCTTC. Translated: CASSVRTGVYGYTF.

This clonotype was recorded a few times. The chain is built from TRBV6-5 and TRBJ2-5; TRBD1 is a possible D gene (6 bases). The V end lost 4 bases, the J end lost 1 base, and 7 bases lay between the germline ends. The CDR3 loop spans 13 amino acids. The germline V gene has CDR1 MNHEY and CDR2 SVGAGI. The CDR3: CASSFRGQETQYF. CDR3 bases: TGTGCCAGCAGTTTCAGGGGCCAAGAGACCCAGTACTTC.

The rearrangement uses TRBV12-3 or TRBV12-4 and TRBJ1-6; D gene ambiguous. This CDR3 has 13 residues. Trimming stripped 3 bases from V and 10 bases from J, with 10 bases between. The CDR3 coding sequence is TGTGCCAGCAGTTTCCCCGGTCCCTCACCCCTCCACTTT. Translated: CASSFPGPSPLHF.

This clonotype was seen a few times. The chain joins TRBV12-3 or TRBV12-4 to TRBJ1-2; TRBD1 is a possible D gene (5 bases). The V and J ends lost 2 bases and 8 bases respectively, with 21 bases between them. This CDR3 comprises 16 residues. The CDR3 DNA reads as TGTGCCAGCAGTTTAACCCCACTGACAGCGACCCACGGCTACACCTTC. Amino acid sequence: CASSLTPLTATHGYTF.

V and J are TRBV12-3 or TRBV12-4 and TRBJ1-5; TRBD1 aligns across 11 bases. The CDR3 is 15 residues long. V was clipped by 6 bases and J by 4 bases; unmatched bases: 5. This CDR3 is CASSGGTGGNQPQHF. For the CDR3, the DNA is TGTGCCAGCAGCGGAGGGACAGGGGGGAATCAGCCCCAGCATTTT.

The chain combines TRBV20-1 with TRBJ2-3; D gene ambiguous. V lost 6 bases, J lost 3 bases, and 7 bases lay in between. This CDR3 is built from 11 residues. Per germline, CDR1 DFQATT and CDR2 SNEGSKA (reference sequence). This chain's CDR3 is CSAGVTDTQYF. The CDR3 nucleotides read TGCAGTGCAGGAGTAACAGATACGCAGTATTTT.

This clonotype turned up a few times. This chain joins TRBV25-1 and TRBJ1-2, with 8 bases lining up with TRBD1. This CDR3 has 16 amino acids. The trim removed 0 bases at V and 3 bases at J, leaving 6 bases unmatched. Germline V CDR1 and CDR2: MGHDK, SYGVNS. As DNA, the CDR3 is TGTGCCAGCAGTGAATATGGGGACAGGACCTACTATGGCTACACCTTC. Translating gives CASSEYGDRTYYGYTF.

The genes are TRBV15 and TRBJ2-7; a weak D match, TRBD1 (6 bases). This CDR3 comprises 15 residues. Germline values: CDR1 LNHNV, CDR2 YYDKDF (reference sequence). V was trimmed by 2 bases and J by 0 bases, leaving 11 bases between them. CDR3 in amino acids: CATSRIGQPSYEQYF. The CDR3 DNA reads TGTGCCACCAGCAGAATCGGACAGCCCTCCTACGAGCAGTACTTC.

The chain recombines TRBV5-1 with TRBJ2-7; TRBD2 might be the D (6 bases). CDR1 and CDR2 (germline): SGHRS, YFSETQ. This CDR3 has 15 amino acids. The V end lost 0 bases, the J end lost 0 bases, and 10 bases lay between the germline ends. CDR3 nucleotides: TGCGCCAGCAGCTTGGTTTCTAGCGACTCCTACGAGCAGTACTTC. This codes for CASSLVSSDSYEQYF.

CDR3: CASSVGFRGSLLDTQYF. CDR3 sequence (DNA): TGTGCCAGCAGCGTAGGTTTCCGCGGGAGCTTGTTAGATACGCAGTATTTT. This rearrangement joins TRBV9 to TRBJ2-3; 7 nucleotides line up with TRBD2. CDR1 is SGDLS and CDR2 is YYNGEE in the germline V gene. The ends lost 0 bases at V and 5 bases at J; junction bases unmatched: 12. The CDR3 totals 17 residues.

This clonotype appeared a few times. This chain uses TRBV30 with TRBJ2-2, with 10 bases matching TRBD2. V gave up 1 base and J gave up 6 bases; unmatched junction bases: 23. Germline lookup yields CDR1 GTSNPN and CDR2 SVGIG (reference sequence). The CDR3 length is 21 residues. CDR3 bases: TGTGCCTGGAGTGCCATCAGGACAGGGACAAATCTCCTAGCGGGAGCCGGGGAGCTGTTTTTT. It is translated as CAWSAIRTGTNLLAGAGELFF.

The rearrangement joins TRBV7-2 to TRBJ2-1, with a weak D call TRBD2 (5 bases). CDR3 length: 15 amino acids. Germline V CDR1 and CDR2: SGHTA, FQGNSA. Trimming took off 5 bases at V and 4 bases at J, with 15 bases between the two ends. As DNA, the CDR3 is TGTGCCAGCAGCCAAGGGAGTAGCGTGTACAATGAGCAGTTCTTC. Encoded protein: CASSQGSSVYNEQFF.

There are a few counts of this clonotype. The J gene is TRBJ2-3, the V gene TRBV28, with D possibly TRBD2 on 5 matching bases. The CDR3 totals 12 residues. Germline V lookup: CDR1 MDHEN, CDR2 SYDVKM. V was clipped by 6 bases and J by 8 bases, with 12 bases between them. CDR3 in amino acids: CASSPGRGTQYF. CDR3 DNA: TGTGCCAGCAGCCCCGGACGGGGTACGCAGTATTTT.